The 10 T cell receptor beta chains reported below all come from one sample, sequenced in a study of breast tumors, draining lymph nodes, adjacent tissues. TCRdb fed the multiplex PCR reads into MiXCR, producing one record per CDR3 protein. This sample has about 200,000 distinct CDR3 sequences, with approximately 33% found just once. The lymph nodes were axillary draining lymph nodes from breast cancer patients. Sample: axillary lymph node tissue. The source is a female donor with breast cancer. Some clones in this sample may be carry-over from other donors' samples.

CDR3 loop: CASRSSGVYNEQFF. For the CDR3, the DNA is TGTGCCAGCAGGTCCAGCGGGGTTTACAATGAGCAGTTCTTC. The gene calls are TRBV11-3 and TRBJ2-1; TRBD2 matches at 7 bases. Germline CDR1 SGHNT, CDR2 YENEEA. Trimming took 6 bases from V and 4 from J; bases not matched to a gene: 6. The length of the CDR3 is 14 residues.

The table lists this clonotype with many counts. The chain uses TRBV12-3 or TRBV12-4 and TRBJ1-2; 8 nucleotides agree with TRBD1. The J segment lost 4 bases and the V segment lost 3 bases, leaving 4 bases of the junction unmatched. CDR3 length: 14 amino acids. CDR3 sequence reads: CASSFGRGPYGYTF. The CDR3 DNA sequence: TGTGCCAGCAGTTTTGGCAGGGGGCCCTATGGCTACACCTTC.

The J gene is TRBJ1-2, the V gene TRBV19; D unresolved. Per the germline V gene, CDR1 is LNHDA and CDR2 is SQIVND (reference sequence). The CDR3 is 14 amino acids. Trimming cost V 4 bases and J 12 bases, with 21 bases left between them. The CDR3 reads CASSRVQGSSGNTF. Written as DNA, the CDR3 is TGTGCCAGTAGTAGGGTCCAAGGGAGCTCTGGAAACACCTTC.

This clonotype was detected ten times or more. The V call is TRBV9, the J call TRBJ2-1; D is unclear. The CDR3 has 15 amino acids. The V end lost 2 bases, the J end lost 2 bases, and 11 bases lay between the germline ends. In germline, CDR1 is SGDLS, CDR2 YYNGEE. CDR3 loop: CASSVSRLPYNEQFF. In DNA, the CDR3 is TGTGCCAGCAGCGTTAGTCGACTGCCCTACAATGAGCAGTTCTTC.

The sample holds many counts of this clonotype. V and J are TRBV28 and TRBJ2-7; 11 bases align to TRBD2. Trimming took 4 bases from V and 6 from J; bases not matched to a gene: 17. Germline CDR1 is MDHEN and CDR2 is SYDVKM. The CDR3 is made up of 18 amino acids. For the CDR3, the DNA is TGTGCCAGCAGTTCTTGGACTAGCGGGCGCTACGCGGAGGGCGAGCAGTACTTC. This codes for CASSSWTSGRYAEGEQYF.

This clonotype came up once. A single base separates this from a much larger clone, so it may be a read error. The chain uses TRBV5-4 and TRBJ2-1, with D perhaps matching TRBD1 or TRBD2 (5 bases each). The CDR3 totals 15 residues. Germline V gene data show CDR1 as SGHNT and CDR2 as YYREEE (reference sequence). CDR3 protein: CASSGPGPTYNEQLF. The CDR3 DNA is TGTGCCAGCAGCGGGCCGGGACCAACATACAATGAGCAGCTCTTC.

This clonotype has ten or more counts. V is TRBV5-8 and J is TRBJ2-1; the match to TRBD1 covers 7 bases. V trimming: 1 base; J trimming: 9 bases; junction bases outside the gene matches: 4. This CDR3 contains 13 residues. The germline CDR1 and CDR2 sequences are SGHTS and YDEGEE. The CDR3 region has the DNA TGTGCCAGCAGCTTGTCGCAGGGGGTTGAGCAGTTCTTC. Its protein product is CASSLSQGVEQFF.

On this clonotype itself: A read error is likely, as this CDR3 ends without the conserved phenylalanine or tryptophan. J is TRBJ2-1 and V is TRBV7-9, with 11 positions matching TRBD2. CDR3 length equals 14 residues. Germline V gives CDR1 SEHNR, CDR2 FQNEAQ (reference sequence). Trimming cost V 5 bases and J 8 bases; bases outside gene matches: 5. The CDR3 sequence: CASSITSGSDEQFL. CDR3 coding DNA: TGTGCCAGCAGCATAACTAGCGGGAGCGATGAGCAGTTCCTC.

The rearrangement joins TRBV20-1 to TRBJ1-1; 11 nucleotides align to TRBD1. With V trimmed by 2 bases and J by 0 bases, 5 bases remained unmatched. CDR3 size: 16 residues. Germline CDR1 reads DFQATT; CDR2 reads SNEGSKA (reference sequence). As DNA, the CDR3 is TGCAGTGCTAGACGGACAGGGGGCATGGTGAACACTGAAGCTTTCTTT. This encodes CSARRTGGMVNTEAFF.

Turning to this clonotype: Without the conserved terminal phenylalanine or tryptophan, this CDR3 likely stems from a read error. The chain employs TRBV19 and TRBJ1-5, with D maybe TRBD1 (5 bases). Trimming removed 7 bases at V and 5 bases at J, with 18 bases between. This CDR3 contains 15 residues. Germline V CDR1 and CDR2: LNHDA, SQIVND (reference sequence). CDR3 residues: CASTYDVGEHQPQHP. The CDR3 DNA reads as TGTGCCAGTACCTATGACGTGGGGGAACATCAGCCCCAGCATCCT.